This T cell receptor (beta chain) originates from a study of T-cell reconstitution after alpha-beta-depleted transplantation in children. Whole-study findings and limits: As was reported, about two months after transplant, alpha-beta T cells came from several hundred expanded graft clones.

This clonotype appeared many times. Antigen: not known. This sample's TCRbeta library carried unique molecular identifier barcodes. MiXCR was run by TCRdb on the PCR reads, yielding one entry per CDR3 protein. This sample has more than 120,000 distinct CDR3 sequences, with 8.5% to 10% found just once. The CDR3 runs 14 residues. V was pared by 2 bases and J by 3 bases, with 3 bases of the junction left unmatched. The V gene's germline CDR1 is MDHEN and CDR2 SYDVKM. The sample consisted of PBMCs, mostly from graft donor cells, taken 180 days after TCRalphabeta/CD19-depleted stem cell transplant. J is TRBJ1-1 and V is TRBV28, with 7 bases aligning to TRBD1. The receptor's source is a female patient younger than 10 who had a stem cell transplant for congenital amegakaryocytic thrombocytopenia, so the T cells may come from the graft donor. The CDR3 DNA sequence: TGTGCCAGCAGTTTAAAAGGGGGCTACACTGAAGCTTTCTTT. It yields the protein CASSLKGGYTEAFF.